Listed below are T cell receptor beta chains from one sample, sequenced in a study of T cells after yellow fever vaccination. TCRdb ran MiXCR on the 5' RACE reads and lists one entry per CDR3 protein. Of hundreds of thousands of distinct CDR3 sequences in the sample, around a sixth were seen once. Material: PBMCs, obtained before the yellow fever booster vaccination. These TCRs come from a young man who received the YFV17D yellow fever vaccine. Both conserved end residues are part of each CDR3. A D gene is named only where the DNA matches it firmly. The size entry is marked missing in some rows and otherwise reads once, few, many or a size class.

V gene	clone size	D gene	J gene	CDR3 protein
TRBV5-1	NA	NA	TRBJ1-1	CASSLAQDRDTEAFF
TRBV11-2	NA	NA	TRBJ2-7	CASSLEGLRTEGYEQYF
TRBV20-1	NA	TRBD1	TRBJ1-1	CAAARQGGTEAFF
TRBV9	few	NA	TRBJ1-1	CASSVAVDSEAFF
TRBV5-1	few	NA	TRBJ1-1	CASSGDGEAFF
TRBV27	few	NA	TRBJ2-7	CASRRGTSTSYEQYF
TRBV28	NA	TRBD1	TRBJ1-5	CASSLGTATFGQPQHF
TRBV5-5	many	NA	TRBJ2-3	CASSLTGPHTDTQYF
TRBV27	few	NA	TRBJ2-2	CASKGLNTGELFF
TRBV7-9	NA	NA	TRBJ1-2	CASSLQDYYGYTF